The clone carrying this T cell receptor (beta chain) was seen at least ten times. This CDR3 contains 15 residues. V gave up 3 bases and J gave up 6 bases, with 15 bases separating them. Germline CDR1 and CDR2: MNHNS and SASEGT. Amplification of TCR beta CDR3 regions was performed using RNA transcripts as template. When the TCR CDR3 underwent first-round RT-PCR, the HTBI primer set was used. MiXCR, applied by TCRdb to the multiplex PCR reads, yields one record per CDR3 protein. This table holds hundreds of thousands of distinct CDR3 sequences, about an eighth found once. These data originate in a study of T cells in Graves' hyperthyroidism and ophthalmopathy. The authors obtained PBMCs from about 9 ml of fresh peripheral blood.

This chain links TRBV6-1 with TRBJ1-5; a possible D gene is TRBD1 (5 bases). The sequencing input was blood. The TCR comes from a woman aged 40 to 49 with Graves' ophthalmopathy. DNA of the CDR3: TGTGCCAGCAGTGATTGGGACGGGCGGGTTCAGCCCCAGCATTTT. Its protein is CASSDWDGRVQPQHF.